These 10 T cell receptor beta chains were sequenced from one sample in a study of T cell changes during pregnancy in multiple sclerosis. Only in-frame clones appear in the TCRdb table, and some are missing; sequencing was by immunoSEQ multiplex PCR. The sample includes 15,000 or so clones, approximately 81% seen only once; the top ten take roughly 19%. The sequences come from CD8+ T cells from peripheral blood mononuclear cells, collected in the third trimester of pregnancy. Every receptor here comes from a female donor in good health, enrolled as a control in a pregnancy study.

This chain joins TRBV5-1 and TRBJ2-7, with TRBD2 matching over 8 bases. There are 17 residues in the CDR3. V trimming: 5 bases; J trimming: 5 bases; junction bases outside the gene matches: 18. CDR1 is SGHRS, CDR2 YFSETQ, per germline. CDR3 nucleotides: TGCGCCAGCAGTATCGGCAGGGGCGGGGGGCCGGGAAACGAGCAGTACTTC. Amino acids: CASSIGRGGGPGNEQYF.

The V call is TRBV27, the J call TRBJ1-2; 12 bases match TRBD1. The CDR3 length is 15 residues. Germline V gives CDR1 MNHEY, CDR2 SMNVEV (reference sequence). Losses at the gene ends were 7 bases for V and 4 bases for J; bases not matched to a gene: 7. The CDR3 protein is CASTQGQGAIYGYTF. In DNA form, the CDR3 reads TGTGCCAGCACCCAGGGACAGGGGGCAATCTATGGCTACACCTTC.

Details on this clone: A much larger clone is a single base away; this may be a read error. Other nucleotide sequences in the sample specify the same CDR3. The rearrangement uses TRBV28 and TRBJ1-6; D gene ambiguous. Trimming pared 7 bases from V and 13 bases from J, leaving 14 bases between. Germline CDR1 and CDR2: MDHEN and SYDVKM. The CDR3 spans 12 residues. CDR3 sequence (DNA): TGTGCCAGCACGGCACCCCGAGGCCCCCTCCACTTT. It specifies CASTAPRGPLHF. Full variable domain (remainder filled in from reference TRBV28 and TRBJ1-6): DVKVTQSSRYLVKRTGEKVFLECVQDMDHENMFWYRQDPGLGLRLIYFSYDVKMKEKGDIPEGYSVSREKKERFSLILESASTNQTSMYLCASTAPRGPLHFGNGTRLTVT.

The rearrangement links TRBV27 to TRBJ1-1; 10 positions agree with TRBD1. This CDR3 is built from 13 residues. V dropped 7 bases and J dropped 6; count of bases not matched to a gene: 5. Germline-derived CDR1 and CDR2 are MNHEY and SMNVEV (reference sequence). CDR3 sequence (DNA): TGTGCCAGCAAGGCCGGGACAGGGGCTGAAGCTTTCTTT. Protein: CASKAGTGAEAFF.

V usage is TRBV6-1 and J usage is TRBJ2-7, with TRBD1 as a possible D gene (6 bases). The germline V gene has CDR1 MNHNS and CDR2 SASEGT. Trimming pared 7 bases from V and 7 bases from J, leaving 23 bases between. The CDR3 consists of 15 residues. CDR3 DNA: TGTGCCAGCACCCCATCGACAGGCGATTACCAAGAGCAGTACTTC. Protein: CASTPSTGDYQEQYF.

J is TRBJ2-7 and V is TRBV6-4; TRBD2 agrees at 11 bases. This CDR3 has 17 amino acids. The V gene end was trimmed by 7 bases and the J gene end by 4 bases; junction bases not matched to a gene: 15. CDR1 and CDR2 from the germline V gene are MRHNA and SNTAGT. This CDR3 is CASTYPGGLAVFYEQYF. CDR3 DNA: TGTGCCAGCACCTACCCGGGGGGACTAGCGGTCTTTTACGAGCAGTACTTC.

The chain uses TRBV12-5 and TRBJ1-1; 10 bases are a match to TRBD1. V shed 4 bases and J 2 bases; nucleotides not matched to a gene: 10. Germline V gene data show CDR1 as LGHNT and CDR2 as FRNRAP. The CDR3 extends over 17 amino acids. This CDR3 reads CASGSSGTGDFNTEAFF. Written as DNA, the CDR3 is TGTGCTAGTGGTTCCTCCGGGACAGGGGATTTTAACACTGAAGCTTTCTTT.

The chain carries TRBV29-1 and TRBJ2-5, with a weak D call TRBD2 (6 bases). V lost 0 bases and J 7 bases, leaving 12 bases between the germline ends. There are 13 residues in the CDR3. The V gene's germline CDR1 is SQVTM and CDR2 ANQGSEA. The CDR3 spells CSVEEDYAGTQYF. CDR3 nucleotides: TGCAGCGTTGAAGAGGACTACGCGGGGACCCAGTACTTC.

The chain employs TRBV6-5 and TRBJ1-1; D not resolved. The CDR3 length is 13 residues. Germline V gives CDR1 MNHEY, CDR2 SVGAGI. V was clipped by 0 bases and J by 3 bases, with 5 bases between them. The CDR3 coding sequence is TGTGCCAGCAGTTACTCCCCAGACACTGAAGCTTTCTTT. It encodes CASSYSPDTEAFF.

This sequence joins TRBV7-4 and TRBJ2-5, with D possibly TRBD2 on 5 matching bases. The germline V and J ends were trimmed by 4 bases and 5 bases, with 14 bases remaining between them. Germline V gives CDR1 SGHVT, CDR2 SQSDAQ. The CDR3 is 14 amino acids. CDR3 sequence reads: CASSSATGSETQYF. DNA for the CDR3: TGTGCCAGCAGCTCGGCCACGGGGAGCGAGACCCAGTACTTC.